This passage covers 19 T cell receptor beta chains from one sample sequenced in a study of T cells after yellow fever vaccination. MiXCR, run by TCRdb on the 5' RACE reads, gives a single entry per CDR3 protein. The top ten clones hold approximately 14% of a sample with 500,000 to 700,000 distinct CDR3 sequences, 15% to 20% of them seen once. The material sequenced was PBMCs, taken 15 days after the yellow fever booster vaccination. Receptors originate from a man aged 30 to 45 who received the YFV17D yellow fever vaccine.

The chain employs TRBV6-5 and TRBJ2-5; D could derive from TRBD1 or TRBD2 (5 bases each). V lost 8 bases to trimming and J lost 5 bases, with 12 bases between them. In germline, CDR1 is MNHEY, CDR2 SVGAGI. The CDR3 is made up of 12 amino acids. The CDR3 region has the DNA TGTGCCAGCCCCCCGGGGCCCGAGACCCAGTACTTC. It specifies CASPPGPETQYF.

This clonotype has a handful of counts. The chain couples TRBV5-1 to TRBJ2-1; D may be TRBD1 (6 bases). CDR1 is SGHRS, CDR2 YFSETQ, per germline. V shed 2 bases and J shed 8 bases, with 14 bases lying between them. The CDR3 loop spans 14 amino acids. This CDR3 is CASSLEGEGDEQFF. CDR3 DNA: TGCGCCAGCAGCTTAGAGGGAGAGGGGGATGAGCAGTTCTTC.

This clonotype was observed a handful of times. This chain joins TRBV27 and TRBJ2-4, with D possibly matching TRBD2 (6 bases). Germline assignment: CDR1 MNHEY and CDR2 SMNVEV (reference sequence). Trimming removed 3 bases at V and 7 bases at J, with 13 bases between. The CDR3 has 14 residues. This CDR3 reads CASSFGGARNIQYF. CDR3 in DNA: TGTGCCAGCAGTTTTGGAGGGGCTAGGAACATTCAGTACTTC.

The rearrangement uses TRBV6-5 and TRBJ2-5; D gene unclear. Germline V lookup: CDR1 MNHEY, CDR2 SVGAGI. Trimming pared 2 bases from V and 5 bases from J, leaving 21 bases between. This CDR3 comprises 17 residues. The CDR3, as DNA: TGTGCCAGCAGTTACCCGAAAGATGGTAGAAATTGGGAGACCCAGTACTTC. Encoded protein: CASSYPKDGRNWETQYF.

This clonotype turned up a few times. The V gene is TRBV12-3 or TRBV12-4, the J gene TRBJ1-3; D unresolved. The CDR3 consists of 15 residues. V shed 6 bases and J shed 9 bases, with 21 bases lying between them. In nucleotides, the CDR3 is TGTGCCAGCAGCTCTCCCCGGACTGTTCCCGGCACCATATATTTT. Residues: CASSSPRTVPGTIYF.

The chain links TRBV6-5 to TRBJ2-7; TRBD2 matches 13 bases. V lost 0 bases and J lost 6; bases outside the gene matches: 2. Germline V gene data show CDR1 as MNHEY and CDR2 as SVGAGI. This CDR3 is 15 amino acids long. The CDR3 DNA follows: TGTGCCAGCAGTTACTCAACTAGCGGGAGGGCCGAGCAGTACTTC. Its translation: CASSYSTSGRAEQYF.

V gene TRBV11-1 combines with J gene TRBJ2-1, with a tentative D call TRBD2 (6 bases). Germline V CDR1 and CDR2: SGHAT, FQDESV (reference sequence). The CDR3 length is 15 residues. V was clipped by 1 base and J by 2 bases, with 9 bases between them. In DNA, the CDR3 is TGTGCCAGCAGCTTAGGGACTACGACCTACAATGAGCAGTTCTTC. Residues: CASSLGTTTYNEQFF. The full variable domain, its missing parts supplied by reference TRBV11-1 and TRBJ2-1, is EAEVAQSPRYKITEKSQAVAFWCDPISGHATLYWYRQILGQGPELLVQFQDESVVDDSQLPKDRFSAERLKGVDSTLKIQPAELGDSAMYLCASSLGTTTYNEQFFGPGTRLTVL.

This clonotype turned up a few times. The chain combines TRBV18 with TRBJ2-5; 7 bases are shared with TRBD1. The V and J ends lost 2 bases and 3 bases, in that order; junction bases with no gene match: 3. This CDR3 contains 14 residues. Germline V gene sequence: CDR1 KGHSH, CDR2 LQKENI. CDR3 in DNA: TGTGCCAGCTCACCATACGGGACAGAAGAGACCCAGTACTTC. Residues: CASSPYGTEETQYF.

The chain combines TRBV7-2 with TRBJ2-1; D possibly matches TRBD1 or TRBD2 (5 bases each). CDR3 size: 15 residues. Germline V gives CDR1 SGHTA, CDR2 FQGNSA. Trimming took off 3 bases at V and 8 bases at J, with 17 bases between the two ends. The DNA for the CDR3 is TGTGCCAGCAGCTTGGGACCCCCCCAGGCATATGAGCAGTTCTTC. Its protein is CASSLGPPQAYEQFF.

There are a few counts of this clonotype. CDR3 protein: CSVTTGVATDTQYF. The CDR3 nucleotides are TGCAGCGTGACGACAGGGGTCGCGACAGATACGCAGTATTTT. The chain is built from TRBV29-1 and TRBJ2-3; 8 bases are a match to TRBD1. This CDR3 has 14 residues. The germline V gene encodes CDR1 SQVTM and CDR2 ANQGSEA. V was pared by 6 bases and J by 3 bases, with 8 bases of the junction left unmatched.

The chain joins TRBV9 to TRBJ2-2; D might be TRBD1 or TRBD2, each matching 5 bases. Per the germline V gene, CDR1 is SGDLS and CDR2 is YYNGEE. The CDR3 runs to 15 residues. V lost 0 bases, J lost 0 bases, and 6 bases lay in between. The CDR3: CASSVGGSNTGELFF. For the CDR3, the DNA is TGTGCCAGCAGCGTAGGGGGGTCGAACACCGGGGAGCTGTTTTTT.

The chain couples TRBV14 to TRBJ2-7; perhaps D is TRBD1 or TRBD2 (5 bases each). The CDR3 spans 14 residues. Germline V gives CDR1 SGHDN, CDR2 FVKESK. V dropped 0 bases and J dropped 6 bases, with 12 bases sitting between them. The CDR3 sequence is CASSQDLGVGEQYF. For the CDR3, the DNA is TGTGCCAGCAGCCAAGATTTGGGGGTAGGCGAGCAGTACTTC.

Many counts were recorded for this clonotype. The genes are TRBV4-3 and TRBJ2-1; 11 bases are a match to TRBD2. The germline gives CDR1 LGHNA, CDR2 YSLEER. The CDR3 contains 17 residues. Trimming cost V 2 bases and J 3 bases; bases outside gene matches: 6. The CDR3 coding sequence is TGCGCCAGCAGCCAATCAGCCGGGACTAGCGGCTACAATGAGCAGTTCTTC. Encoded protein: CASSQSAGTSGYNEQFF.

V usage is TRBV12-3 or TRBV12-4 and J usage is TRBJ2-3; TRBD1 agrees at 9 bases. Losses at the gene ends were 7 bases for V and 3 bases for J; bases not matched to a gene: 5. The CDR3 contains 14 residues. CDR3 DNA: TGTGCCAGCACCCCGACAGGGGGAACAGATACGCAGTATTTT. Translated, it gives CASTPTGGTDTQYF.

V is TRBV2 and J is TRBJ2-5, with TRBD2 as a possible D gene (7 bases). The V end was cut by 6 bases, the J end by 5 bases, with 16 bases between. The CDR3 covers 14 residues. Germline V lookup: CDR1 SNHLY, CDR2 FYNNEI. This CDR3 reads CASRAGHAMETQYF. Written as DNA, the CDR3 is TGTGCCAGCAGAGCGGGACATGCCATGGAGACCCAGTACTTC.

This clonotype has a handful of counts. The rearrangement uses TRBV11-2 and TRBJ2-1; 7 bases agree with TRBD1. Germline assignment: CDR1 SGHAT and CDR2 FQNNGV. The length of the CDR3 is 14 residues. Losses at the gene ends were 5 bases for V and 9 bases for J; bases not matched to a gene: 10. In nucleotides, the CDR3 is TGTGCCAGCAGCCGCAGTAGGGGGCAGAGTGAGCAGTTCTTC. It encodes CASSRSRGQSEQFF.

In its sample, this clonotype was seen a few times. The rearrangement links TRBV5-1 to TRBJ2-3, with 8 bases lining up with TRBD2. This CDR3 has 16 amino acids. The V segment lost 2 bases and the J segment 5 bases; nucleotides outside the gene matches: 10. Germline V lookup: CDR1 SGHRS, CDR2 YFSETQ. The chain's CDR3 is CASSFSGGATRDTQYF. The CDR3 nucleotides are TGCGCCAGCAGCTTCTCGGGGGGGGCTACAAGAGATACGCAGTATTTT.

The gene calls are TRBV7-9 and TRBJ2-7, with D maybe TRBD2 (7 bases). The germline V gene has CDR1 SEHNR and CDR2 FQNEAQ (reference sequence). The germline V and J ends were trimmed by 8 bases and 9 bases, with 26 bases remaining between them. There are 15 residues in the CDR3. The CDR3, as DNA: TGTGCCAGCGACTTCCTGGGGGCGGGAGTTATTGGGCAGTACTTC. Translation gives CASDFLGAGVIGQYF.

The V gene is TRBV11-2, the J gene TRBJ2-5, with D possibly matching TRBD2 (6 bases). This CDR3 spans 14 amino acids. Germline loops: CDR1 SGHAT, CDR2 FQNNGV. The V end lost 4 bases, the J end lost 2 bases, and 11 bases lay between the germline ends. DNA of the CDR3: TGTGCCAGCAGCTATGGGGAGGCGCAAGAGACCCAGTACTTC. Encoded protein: CASSYGEAQETQYF.